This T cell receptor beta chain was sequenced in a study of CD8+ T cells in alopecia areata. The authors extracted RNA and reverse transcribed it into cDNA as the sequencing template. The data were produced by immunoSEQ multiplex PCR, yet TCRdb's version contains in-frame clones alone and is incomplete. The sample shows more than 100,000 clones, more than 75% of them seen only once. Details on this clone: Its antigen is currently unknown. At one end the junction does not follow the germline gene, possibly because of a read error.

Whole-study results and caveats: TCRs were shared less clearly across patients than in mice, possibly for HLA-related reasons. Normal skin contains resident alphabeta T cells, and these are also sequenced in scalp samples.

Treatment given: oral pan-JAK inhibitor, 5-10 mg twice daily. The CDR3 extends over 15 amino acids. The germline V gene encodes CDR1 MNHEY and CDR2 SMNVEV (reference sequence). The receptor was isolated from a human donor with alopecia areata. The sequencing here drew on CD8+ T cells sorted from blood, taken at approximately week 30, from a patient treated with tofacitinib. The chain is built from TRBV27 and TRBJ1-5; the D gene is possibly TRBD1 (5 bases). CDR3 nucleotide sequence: TGTGCCAGCAGGGGGGGGTTTAACGGCAATCATCCCCAGCATTTT. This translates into CASRGGFNGNHPQHF.